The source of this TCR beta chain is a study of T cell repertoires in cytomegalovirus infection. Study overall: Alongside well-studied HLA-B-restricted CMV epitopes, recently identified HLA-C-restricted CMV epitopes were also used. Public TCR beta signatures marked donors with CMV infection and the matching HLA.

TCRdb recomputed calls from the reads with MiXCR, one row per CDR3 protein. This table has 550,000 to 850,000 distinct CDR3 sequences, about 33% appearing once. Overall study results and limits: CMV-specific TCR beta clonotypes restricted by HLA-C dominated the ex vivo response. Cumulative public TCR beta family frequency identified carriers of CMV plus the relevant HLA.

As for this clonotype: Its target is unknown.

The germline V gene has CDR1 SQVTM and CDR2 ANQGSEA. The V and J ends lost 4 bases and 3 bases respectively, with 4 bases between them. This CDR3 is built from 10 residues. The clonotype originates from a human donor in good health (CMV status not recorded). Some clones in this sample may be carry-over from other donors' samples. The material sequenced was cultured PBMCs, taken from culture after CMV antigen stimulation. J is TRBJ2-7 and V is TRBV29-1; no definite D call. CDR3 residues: CSVVFYEQYF. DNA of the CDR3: TGCAGCGTTGTTTTCTACGAGCAGTACTTC.